This T cell receptor beta chain was found in a study of CD8 T cell repertoires and HIV-1 epitope variants. On the study more broadly: T cells were stimulated with Twenty-five Gag and Nef peptides separately. Autologous T cell-negative cells served as antigen-presenting cells in equal numbers.

Notes on this clone: What it recognizes is unknown.

Assay: immunoSEQ multiplex PCR; the TCRdb copy retains only in-frame clones and omits some. The profile shows under 7,500 clones, around 68% of them singletons. General study findings and limits: Most of the nine antigen-specific clonotypes appeared cross-reactive to autologous or escape variants.

Trimming cost V 9 bases and J 4 bases, with 10 bases left between them. The CDR3 spans 11 residues. Germline V gene sequence: CDR1 SGHDN, CDR2 FVKESK. The material sequenced was cultured CD8+ T cells derived from PBMCs. The rearrangement links TRBV14 to TRBJ2-7; D is perhaps TRBD1 (5 bases). This TCR was sampled from a male donor with HIV. In nucleotides, the CDR3 is TGTGCCAGGGTCAGGGATTACGAGCAGTACTTC. Protein: CARVRDYEQYF. The full variable domain, completed using reference TRBV14 and TRBJ2-7, is EAGVTQFPSHSVIEKGQTVTLRCDPISGHDNLYWYRRVMGKEIKFLLHFVKESKQDESGMPNNRFLAERTGGTYSTLKVQPAELEDSGVYFCARVRDYEQYFGPGTRLTVT.